This T cell receptor (beta chain) was obtained from a study of T-cell reconstitution after alpha-beta-depleted transplantation in children. V lost 3 bases to trimming and J lost 2 bases; unmatched junction nucleotides: 5. The CDR3 extends over 15 amino acids. Germline V gives CDR1 SGHRS, CDR2 YFSETQ. Construction of the TCRbeta library involved unique molecular identifiers. Each CDR3 protein gets one entry after TCRdb re-called the PCR reads with MiXCR. In the table there are about 540,000 distinct CDR3 sequences, approximately 30% of which are singletons. This clonotype was picked up one time. This chain connects TRBV5-1 to TRBJ2-3; 8 positions match TRBD1. Here the sequenced sample was PBMCs, taken before TCRalphabeta/CD19-depleted stem cell transplant. This sequence was found in a boy less than two years old with Wiskott-Aldrich syndrome, due to receive a stem cell transplant. The CDR3 here is CASSSRGQDTDTQYF. CDR3 DNA: TGCGCCAGCAGCTCCCGGGGACAGGACACAGATACGCAGTATTTT.